The present T cell receptor beta chain was sequenced within a study of shared clonotypes between healthy human individuals. Overall study: A couple of women and a few men aged 18 to 49 made up the donors. General study results and limits: Clonotype sharing among the donors was expected to vary with sequencing depth. Clonotypes which were not shared had lower generation probabilities than clonotypes that all four donors shared.

There are 15 residues in the CDR3. Between the trimmed V and J ends, which lost 2 bases and 1 base, there was a span of 6 bases. Per the germline V gene, CDR1 is MNHNS and CDR2 is SASEGT. It was into CD45RA+ naive and CD45RA-negative memory subsets that the CD4+ cells were split. In regard to this clone: Its antigen is not known. The sample contains more than one DNA sequence encoding this CDR3.

Only in-frame clones appear in the TCRdb table, and some are missing; sequencing was by immunoSEQ multiplex PCR. Of over a million clones detected, about 96% appear once; the ten largest clones hold approximately 1.1%. The TCR was taken from a man aged 25 to 40 in good health. The chain carries TRBV6-1 and TRBJ2-6, with unresolved D. Sequenced input: naive CD4+ T cells sorted from blood. Specified subset: CD45RA+ positively selected. The CDR3 protein is CASSELGSGANVLTF. DNA of the CDR3: TGTGCCAGCAGTGAACTAGGTTCTGGGGCCAACGTCCTGACTTTC.